This T cell receptor (beta chain) was profiled in a study of blood T cell repertoires in COVID-19. All enrollees were about 18 to 90 years old and from roughly 26 US areas. In germline, CDR1 is ENHRY, CDR2 SYGVKD. The ends lost 0 bases at V and 7 bases at J; junction bases unmatched: 18. This CDR3 contains 19 residues. In the original workflow: Nucleated cell counts were estimated from reference gene primer amplification. Sequencing was performed with immunoSEQ multiplex PCR; in TCRdb, only in-frame clones are kept and a portion is missing. For V, J and clone size, that table is used; D and trimming come from the DNA. The sample holds 150,000 to 200,000 clones; almost 85% are singletons and the top ten take approximately 9.9%.

This receptor was taken from a man aged 50-60 years who had recovered from COVID-19. Sequencing was carried out using PBMCs or T cells enriched from blood (not recorded which). The chain has TRBV10-3 and TRBJ2-1; 7 nucleotides align to TRBD2. In DNA, the CDR3 is TGTGCCATCAGTGAGTCCGCGGGGGAGCGGGGAGGGGCACGGAATGAGCAGTTCTTC. This sequence encodes CAISESAGERGGARNEQFF.